This record concerns one TCR beta chain sequence. Its antigen is still unknown. A single base separates this from a much larger clone, so it may be a read error. The sample belongs to a study of tumor and adjacent non-tumor tissue in lung cancer. The overall study: Patients were aged roughly 30 to 76, 9 to 10 men and 5 women, stage I to III. General study results and limits: Tumor repertoires had a smaller top 100 clone share than normal lung. Patients with more diverse tumor TCRs had worse survival.

Germline V lookup: CDR1 SGHDN, CDR2 FVKESK. The CDR3 contains 16 residues. TCRbeta libraries were built with three rounds of nested PCR, modified from ARM-PCR. TCRdb reanalysed the multiplex PCR reads using MiXCR and keeps one entry per CDR3 protein. Here the sample spans 68,000 or so distinct CDR3 sequences, roughly three fifths being singletons. The template was RNA from unsorted bulk tissue. Donors were chemotherapy-naive, newly diagnosed lung cancer surgical patients in China, August–late 2014. The TCR was taken from a man in his fifties with non-small cell lung cancer. This chain joins TRBV14 and TRBJ2-2; TRBD2 might be the D (5 bases). Specimen: lung tumor tissue. The CDR3 DNA follows: TGTGCCAGCAGCCCAGGTCCCCGGACCACCACCGGGGAGCTGTTATTT. It translates to CASSPGPRTTTGELLF.